This section outlines one T cell receptor beta chain sequence together with its context. What it binds is unknown. Libraries were prepared by immunoSEQ multiplex PCR; TCRdb keeps only in-frame clonotypes and omits some of them. The sample contains about 820,000 clones, roughly 92% of which appear only once. This sample is part of a study of shared clonotypes between healthy human individuals. V was clipped by 3 bases and J by 3 bases, with 12 bases between them. Per the germline V gene, CDR1 is MDHEN and CDR2 is SYDVKM. This CDR3 spans 15 amino acids. CD8 cells regarded as naive lacked CD45RO, were positively chosen for CCR7, and omitted terminally differentiated effector memory CD45RA+ cells. Study conclusions and caveats: Read depth was anticipated to influence clonotype sharing among donors.

The rearrangement links TRBV28 to TRBJ2-4, with D perhaps matching TRBD1 (5 bases). This receptor was obtained from a man aged 30-40 years in good health. Input material: naive CD8+ T cells sorted from blood. CDR3 in amino acids: CASSFRVRGKNIQYF. The CDR3 DNA sequence: TGTGCCAGCAGTTTCAGGGTTCGAGGCAAAAACATTCAGTACTTC.